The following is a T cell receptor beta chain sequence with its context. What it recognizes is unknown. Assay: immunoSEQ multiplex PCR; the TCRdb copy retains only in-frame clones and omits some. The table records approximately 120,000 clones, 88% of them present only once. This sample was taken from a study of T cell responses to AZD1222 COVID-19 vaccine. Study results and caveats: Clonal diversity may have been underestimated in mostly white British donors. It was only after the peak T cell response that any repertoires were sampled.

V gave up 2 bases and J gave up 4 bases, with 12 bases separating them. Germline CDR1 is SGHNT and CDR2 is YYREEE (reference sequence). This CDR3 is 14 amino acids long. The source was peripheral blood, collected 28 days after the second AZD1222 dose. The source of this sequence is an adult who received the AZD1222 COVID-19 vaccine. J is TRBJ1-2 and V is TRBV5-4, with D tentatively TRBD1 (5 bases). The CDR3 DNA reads TGTGCCAGCAGCTTAATGGTCGGGGCCTATGGCTACACCTTC. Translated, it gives CASSLMVGAYGYTF.